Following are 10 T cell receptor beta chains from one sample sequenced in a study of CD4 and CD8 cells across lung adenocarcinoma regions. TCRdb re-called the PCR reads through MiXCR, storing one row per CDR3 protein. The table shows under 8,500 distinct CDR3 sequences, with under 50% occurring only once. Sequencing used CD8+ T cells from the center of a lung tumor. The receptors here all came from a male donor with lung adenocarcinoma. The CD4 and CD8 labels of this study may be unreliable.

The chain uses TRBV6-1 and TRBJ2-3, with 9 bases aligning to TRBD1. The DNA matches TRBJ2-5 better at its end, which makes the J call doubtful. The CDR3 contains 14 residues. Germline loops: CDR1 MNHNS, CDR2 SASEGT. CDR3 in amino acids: CASRPMDRGETQYF. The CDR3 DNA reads TGTGCCAGCAGACCAATGGACAGGGGAGAGACCCAGTACTTC.

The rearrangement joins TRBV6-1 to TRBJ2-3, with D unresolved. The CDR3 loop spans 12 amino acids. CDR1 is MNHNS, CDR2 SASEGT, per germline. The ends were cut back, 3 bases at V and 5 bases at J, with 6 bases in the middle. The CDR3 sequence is CASSDSGDTQYF. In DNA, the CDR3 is TGTGCCAGCAGTGATTCAGGAGATACGCAGTATTTT.

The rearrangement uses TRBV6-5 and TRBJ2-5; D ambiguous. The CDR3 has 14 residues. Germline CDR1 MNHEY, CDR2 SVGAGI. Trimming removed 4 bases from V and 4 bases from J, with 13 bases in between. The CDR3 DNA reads TGTGCCAGCAGTTCCCCCCGGCCTGGAGAGACCCAGTACTTC. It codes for CASSSPRPGETQYF.

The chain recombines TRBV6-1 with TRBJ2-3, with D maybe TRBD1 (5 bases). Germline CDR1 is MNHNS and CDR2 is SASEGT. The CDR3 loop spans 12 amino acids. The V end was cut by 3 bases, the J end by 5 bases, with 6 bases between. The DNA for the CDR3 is TGTGCCAGCAGTGAGCAGGGAGATACGCAGTATTTT. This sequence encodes CASSEQGDTQYF.

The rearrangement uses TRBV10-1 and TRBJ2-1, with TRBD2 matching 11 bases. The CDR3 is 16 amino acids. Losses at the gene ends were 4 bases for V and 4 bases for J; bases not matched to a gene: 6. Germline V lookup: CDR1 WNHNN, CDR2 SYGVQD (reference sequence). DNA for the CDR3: TGCGCCAGCAGTGTTGCTGGGACTAGCGGATACAATGAGCAGTTCTTC. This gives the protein CASSVAGTSGYNEQFF.

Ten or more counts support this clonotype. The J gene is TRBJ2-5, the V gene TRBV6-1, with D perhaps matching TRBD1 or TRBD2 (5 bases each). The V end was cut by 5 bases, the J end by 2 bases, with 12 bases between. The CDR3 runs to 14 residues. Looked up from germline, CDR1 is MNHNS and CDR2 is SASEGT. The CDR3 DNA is TGTGCCAGCAGTAGGGACGGGGATCAAGAGACCCAGTACTTC. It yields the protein CASSRDGDQETQYF.

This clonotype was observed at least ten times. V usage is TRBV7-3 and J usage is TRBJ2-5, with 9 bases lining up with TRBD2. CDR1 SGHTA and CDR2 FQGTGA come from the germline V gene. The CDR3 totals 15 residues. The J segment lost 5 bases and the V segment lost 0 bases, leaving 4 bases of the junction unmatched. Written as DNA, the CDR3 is TGTGCCAGCAGCTTAACGGCGGGGGGGCGGGAGACCCAGTACTTC. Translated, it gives CASSLTAGGRETQYF.

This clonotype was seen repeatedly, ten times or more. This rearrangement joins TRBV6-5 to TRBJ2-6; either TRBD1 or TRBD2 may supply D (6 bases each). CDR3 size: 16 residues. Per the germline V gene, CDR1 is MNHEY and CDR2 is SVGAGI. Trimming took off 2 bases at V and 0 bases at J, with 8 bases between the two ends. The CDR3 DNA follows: TGTGCCAGCAGTTACGAGGGGGGCTCTGGGGCCAACGTCCTGACTTTC. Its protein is CASSYEGGSGANVLTF.

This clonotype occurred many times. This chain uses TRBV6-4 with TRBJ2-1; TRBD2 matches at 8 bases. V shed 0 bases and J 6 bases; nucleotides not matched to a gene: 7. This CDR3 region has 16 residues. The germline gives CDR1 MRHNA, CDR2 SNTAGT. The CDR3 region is CASSDSSREGSNEQFF. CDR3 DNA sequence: TGTGCCAGCAGTGACTCGAGTCGGGAGGGTAGCAATGAGCAGTTCTTC.

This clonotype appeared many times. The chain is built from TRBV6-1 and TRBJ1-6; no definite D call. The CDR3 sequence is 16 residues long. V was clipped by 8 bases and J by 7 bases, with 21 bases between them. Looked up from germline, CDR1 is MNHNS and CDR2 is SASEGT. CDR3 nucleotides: TGTGCCAGCCTAGTCTATCAGTCAGCGTCCAATTCACCCCTCCACTTT. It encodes CASLVYQSASNSPLHF.